Listed here are 20 T cell receptor beta chains from one sample, sequenced in a study of blood T cells in healthy people across ages. A second PCR, run for about 7 to 12 cycles, used a sample-barcoded 5' primer plus a J-beta primer mix. Via MiXCR, TCRdb re-called the 5' RACE reads, giving one row per CDR3 protein. The sample holds around 650,000 distinct CDR3 sequences, about 30% seen once. The sample taken for sequencing was blood. Receptors were obtained from a woman of 80 years or more in good health.

This clonotype came up many times. The rearrangement links TRBV7-2 to TRBJ1-6, with 7 bases lining up with TRBD1. Germline CDR1 is SGHTA and CDR2 is FQGNSA. CDR3 length: 14 amino acids. With V trimmed by 5 bases and J by 9 bases, 7 bases remained unmatched. CDR3 sequence (DNA): TGTGCCAGCAGCCCCGGGACAGTACCTTCACCCCTCCACTTT. It codes for CASSPGTVPSPLHF.

This clonotype was picked up many times. The rearrangement uses TRBV7-9 and TRBJ2-7; D tentatively reads TRBD1 or TRBD2 (5 bases each). Between the trimmed V and J ends, which lost 0 bases and 5 bases, there was a span of 11 bases. CDR3 length equals 14 residues. The germline CDR1 and CDR2 sequences are SEHNR and FQNEAQ (reference sequence). CDR3 in amino acids: CASSLAGPLNEQYF. CDR3 DNA: TGTGCCAGCAGCTTAGCGGGACCTTTAAACGAGCAGTACTTC.

This clonotype has a handful of counts. The rearrangement links TRBV6-1 to TRBJ1-5; 7 bases match TRBD1. Germline trimming cut 6 bases from V and 5 bases from J; bases unmatched to any gene: 10. There are 15 residues in the CDR3. The V gene's germline CDR1 is MNHNS and CDR2 SASEGT. This chain's CDR3 is CASRSATTGDQPQHF. The CDR3, as DNA: TGTGCCAGCAGGTCGGCCACCACAGGGGATCAGCCCCAGCATTTT.

A word on this clonotype: A much more abundant neighbour one base away suggests this may be a read error. V usage is TRBV7-6 and J usage is TRBJ1-1, with a tentative D call TRBD1 (6 bases). The V gene lost 5 bases and the J gene lost 0 bases, with 16 bases spanning the gap. The V gene's germline CDR1 is SGHVS and CDR2 FNYEAQ. This CDR3 region has 16 residues. The CDR3 loop reads CASSVYGGTLNTEAFF. The DNA for the CDR3 is TGTGCCAGCAGCGTTTACGGTGGGACACTGAACACTGAAGCTTTCTTT.

This clonotype was counted ten times or more. In DNA, the CDR3 is TGCAGCGTTTTAGACAGGAACACTGAAGCTTTCTTT. Its translation is CSVLDRNTEAFF. The gene calls are TRBV29-1 and TRBJ1-1; D might be TRBD1 (5 bases). Trimming left V 5 bases short and J 1 base short, with 8 bases between. Germline loops: CDR1 SQVTM, CDR2 ANQGSEA. CDR3 length equals 12 residues.

This clonotype was observed many times. CDR3 DNA sequence: TGCAGTGCTAGAGGGGGACAGGCATTCGAGACCCAGTACTTC. Encoded protein: CSARGGQAFETQYF. The chain links TRBV20-1 to TRBJ2-5, with 8 bases identical to TRBD1. With V trimmed by 1 base and J by 5 bases, 6 bases remained unmatched. The germline V gene encodes CDR1 DFQATT and CDR2 SNEGSKA (reference sequence). The CDR3 is made up of 14 amino acids.

This clonotype was detected many times. The chain joins TRBV3-1 to TRBJ2-7, with 7 bases identical to TRBD1. Germline V gene sequence: CDR1 LGHDT, CDR2 YNNKEL (reference sequence). J gave up 5 bases and V 0 bases, and 10 bases lay outside the gene matches. The CDR3 is 16 residues long. CDR3: CASSQEGVDRANEQYF. The CDR3 coding sequence is TGTGCCAGCAGCCAAGAAGGAGTCGACAGGGCAAACGAGCAGTACTTC.

On this clonotype itself: Since no conserved phenylalanine or tryptophan closes the CDR3, a read error is the likely cause. The rearrangement joins TRBV24-1 to TRBJ2-1, with 11 bases lining up with TRBD1. This CDR3 has 15 amino acids. CDR1 and CDR2 from the germline V gene are KGHDR and SFDVKD. The junction had 9 bases not matched to a gene; V was cut back by 7 bases and J by 8 bases. CDR3 coding DNA: TGTGCCACCAGCCCCGGGACAGGGGGGAAGGATGAGCAGTTCGTC. This encodes CATSPGTGGKDEQFV.

Worth noting for this clonotype: A read error is possible here, since a much larger clone lies one base away. The chain couples TRBV7-9 to TRBJ2-6; the D gene is possibly TRBD2 (6 bases). CDR3 length: 18 amino acids. The germline gives CDR1 SEHNR, CDR2 FQNEAQ (reference sequence). CDR3 loop: CASSPLGGGASGANVPTF. In DNA, the CDR3 is TGTGCCAGCAGCCCCCTGGGAGGTGGGGCCTCTGGGGCCAACGTCCCGACTTTC.

At least ten counts were recorded for this clonotype. The chain recombines TRBV5-5 with TRBJ2-3; D might be TRBD1 (5 bases). CDR1 and CDR2 (germline): SGHKS, YYEKEE (reference sequence). The CDR3 loop spans 15 amino acids. The V end was cut by 0 bases, the J end by 5 bases, with 13 bases between. This chain's CDR3 is CASSLDRGQGDTQYF. The DNA for the CDR3 is TGTGCCAGCAGCTTGGATAGGGGTCAAGGAGATACGCAGTATTTT.

The table lists this clonotype with a few counts. The chain joins TRBV14 to TRBJ1-6, with D perhaps TRBD1 (5 bases). The CDR3 loop spans 17 amino acids. V lost 1 base, J lost 4 bases, and 14 bases lay in between. Germline V gene data show CDR1 as SGHDN and CDR2 as FVKESK. This chain's CDR3 is CASSQVSGRLYNSPLHF. The CDR3 DNA is TGTGCCAGCAGCCAAGTGTCAGGGAGACTGTATAATTCACCCCTCCACTTT.

The chain combines TRBV19 with TRBJ2-2; 11 bases match TRBD2. The V gene end was trimmed by 2 bases and the J gene end by 5 bases; junction bases not matched to a gene: 4. Germline lookup yields CDR1 LNHDA and CDR2 SQIVND (reference sequence). The CDR3 extends over 16 amino acids. DNA of the CDR3: TGTGCCAGTAGTATACCGACTAGCGGGGCGACCGGGGAGCTGTTTTTT. This sequence encodes CASSIPTSGATGELFF.

For this clonotype: This sequence may be a read error, since a much larger clone differs from it by one base. V and J are TRBV20-1 and TRBJ2-5; TRBD1 agrees at 10 bases. Germline-derived CDR1 and CDR2 are DFQATT and SNEGSKA (reference sequence). The ends lost 5 bases at V and 11 bases at J; junction bases unmatched: 14. The CDR3 runs to 14 residues. In DNA form, the CDR3 reads TGCAGTGCTGGGGACAGGGGAATCTACAATGAGCAGTACTTC. Protein sequence: CSAGDRGIYNEQYF.

This clonotype has a count of ten or more. V and J are TRBV10-3 and TRBJ2-7; D possibly corresponds to TRBD1 (6 bases). Germline CDR1 reads ENHRY; CDR2 reads SYGVKD. The germline V and J ends were trimmed by 3 bases and 4 bases, with 13 bases remaining between them. This CDR3 is built from 14 residues. CDR3: CAISDNRVEYEQYF. The CDR3 DNA sequence: TGTGCCATCAGTGATAACAGGGTCGAATACGAGCAGTACTTC.

Points on this clonotype: This could be a read error, since a much larger clone is one nucleotide away. CDR3 region: CASSLSGDLYEQYV. DNA for the CDR3: TGCGCCAGCAGCTTGTCAGGGGACCTTTACGAGCAGTACGTC. V is TRBV5-1 and J is TRBJ2-7, with D tentatively TRBD1 (6 bases). V shed 1 base and J shed 4 bases, with 12 bases lying between them. The germline CDR1 and CDR2 sequences are SGHRS and YFSETQ. The CDR3 extends over 14 amino acids.

The table lists this clonotype with many counts. This chain links TRBV7-2 with TRBJ1-4; D gene unclear. The CDR3 extends over 12 amino acids. Trimming stripped 8 bases from V and 7 bases from J, with 11 bases between. CDR1 is SGHTA, CDR2 FQGNSA, per germline. The CDR3 loop is CASRRAGEKLFF. The CDR3 region has the DNA TGTGCCAGCCGGCGCGCAGGTGAAAAACTGTTTTTT. The complete variable domain, with remaining parts taken from reference TRBV7-2 and TRBJ1-4, reads GAGVSQSPSNKVTEKGKDVELRCDPISGHTALYWYRQSLGQGLEFLIYFQGNSAPDKSGLPSDRFSAERTGGSVSTLTIQRTQQEDSAVYLCASRRAGEKLFFGSGTQLSVL.

At least ten counts were recorded for this clonotype. The rearrangement uses TRBV9 and TRBJ2-3; D unclear. CDR3 length: 14 amino acids. Trimming cost V 3 bases and J 7 bases, with 15 bases left between them. Germline CDR1 reads SGDLS; CDR2 reads YYNGEE. The CDR3: CASSATSSTNTQYF. The CDR3 bases are TGTGCCAGCAGCGCCACGTCTAGTACGAATACGCAGTATTTT.

Ten or more counts support this clonotype. The chain links TRBV12-3 or TRBV12-4 to TRBJ2-1, with no clear D. V was pared by 1 base and J by 12 bases, with 7 bases between. The CDR3 runs to 11 residues. The CDR3 loop is CASSLVGTQFF. In nucleotides, the CDR3 is TGTGCCAGCAGTTTAGTAGGAACGCAGTTCTTC.

A remark on this clonotype: This clone may be a read error of a much larger clone one base away. CDR3 sequence: CASSDRRGTGSYNEQYF. Written as DNA, the CDR3 is TGTGCCAGCAGTGATCGACGGGGGACAGGGTCCTACAATGAGCAGTACTTC. The V gene is TRBV9, the J gene TRBJ2-1; 9 nucleotides line up with TRBD1. The J call may be wrong; the DNA end is better matched by TRBJ2-7. The germline V gene encodes CDR1 SGDLS and CDR2 YYNGEE. The CDR3 has 17 amino acids.

On this clonotype: A junction boundary mismatches the germline segment, possibly from a read error. The chain carries TRBV6-5 and TRBJ2-1, with 10 bases identical to TRBD2. This CDR3 is built from 18 residues. CDR1 is MNHEY, CDR2 SVGAGI, per germline. Here the CDR3 DNA reads TGCGCCAGCAGTTGCACCATTCCTTCAGCGGGGGGGCGGAATGAGCAGTTCTTC. It translates to CASSCTIPSAGGRNEQFF.